This T cell receptor (beta chain) is from a study of shared clonotypes between healthy human individuals. Overall study: Three men and two women, aged 18 to 49, were donors.

The CDR3 extends over 16 amino acids. Germline V gives CDR1 SNHLY, CDR2 FYNNEI. Trimming left V 5 bases short and J 2 bases short, with 15 bases between. It was at deep level that the assay was run. Measured with immunoSEQ multiplex PCR; TCRdb has only the in-frame clones, and not every one. The table has about 1.1 million clones, more than 75% seen once. Only Caucasian adults living in Nashville, Tennessee served as donors. The rearrangement links TRBV2 to TRBJ1-4; D gene unclear. The clonotype comes from a man aged 18 to 35 in good health. Some clones in this sample may be carry-over from other donors' samples. The sample taken for sequencing was memory CD4+ T cells from PBMCs. As for subset: CD45RA-negative fraction. This CDR3 is CASSTYGGRTNEKLFF. The CDR3 nucleotides read TGTGCCAGCAGTACGTACGGCGGCCGTACTAATGAAAAACTGTTTTTT.